Below are 29 T cell receptor beta chains sequenced from a single sample in a study of blood T cells in healthy people across ages (dated by TCRdb to the mid-2010s). The receptor library was made with 5' RACE. A second PCR of roughly 7 to 11 cycles was performed with a sample-barcoded 5' primer and a J-beta primer mix. Using fastp trimming at Q25 and MiXCR clonotype assembly, TCRdb reanalyzed the public sequencing data and kept in-frame beta chains. Rows merge per CDR3 protein into single entries with the most common DNA and genes. The table for this sample lists approximately 1,700,000 distinct CDR3 sequences; roughly two fifths of them were counted only once. More than 20% of the sample belongs to the ten largest clones. Sequencing used blood. The origin of the receptors is a human donor in good health.

This clonotype was seen more than once but under ten times. The rearrangement links TRBV20-1 to TRBJ2-5; D possibly corresponds to TRBD1 (6 bases). Trimming took 6 bases from V and 3 from J, leaving 14 bases between them. The CDR3 runs 13 residues. Germline V gene sequence: CDR1 DFQATT, CDR2 SNEGSKA (reference sequence). This chain's CDR3 is CSARRTVEETQYF. The CDR3 DNA reads TGCAGTGCAAGACGGACAGTTGAAGAGACCCAGTACTTC.

The chain recombines TRBV20-1 with TRBJ2-3; D gene unclear. Per the germline V gene, CDR1 is DFQATT and CDR2 is SNEGSKA (reference sequence). This CDR3 is built from 8 residues. The CDR3 reads CRAPFQYF. Written as DNA, the CDR3 is TGCAGAGCCCCCTTCCAGTATTTT.

The sample holds a few counts of this clonotype. This rearrangement joins TRBV20-1 to TRBJ2-5; a possible D gene is TRBD2 (5 bases). Germline values: CDR1 DFQATT, CDR2 SNEGSKA (reference sequence). Deletions cut 6 bases from V and 5 bases from J, with 16 bases between. The CDR3 loop spans 13 amino acids. CDR3 sequence reads: CSAGGRPGETQYF. CDR3 DNA sequence: TGCAGTGCAGGAGGACGACCCGGGGAGACCCAGTACTTC.

The chain uses TRBV3-1 and TRBJ2-7; no clear D gene. The V end was cut by 4 bases, the J end by 3 bases, with 7 bases between. Germline CDR1 and CDR2: LGHDT and YNNKEL (reference sequence). The CDR3 is made up of 12 amino acids. CDR3 sequence: CASSPFGYEQYF. As DNA, the CDR3 is TGTGCCAGCAGCCCCTTTGGCTACGAGCAGTACTTC.

The chain is built from TRBV15 and TRBJ2-4, with 9 bases that match TRBD1. The DNA end is more similar to TRBJ2-5, so the J call may be wrong. The CDR3 runs to 15 residues. Per the germline V gene, CDR1 is LNHNV and CDR2 is YYDKDF (reference sequence). DNA for the CDR3: TGTGCCACCAGCAGGGACAGGGGCGGTTGGGAGACCCAGTACTTC. It is translated as CATSRDRGGWETQYF.

As regards this clonotype: This may be a read error, as it is one base from a much larger clone. This chain joins TRBV6-5 and TRBJ2-1; 8 bases align to TRBD2. V shed 0 bases and J 10 bases; nucleotides not matched to a gene: 8. The CDR3 covers 15 residues. Germline values: CDR1 MNHEY, CDR2 SVGAGI. CDR3 nucleotides: TGTGCCAGCAGTTACTCTAGCGGGGATGACTACGAGCAGTTCTTC. Its translation: CASSYSSGDDYEQFF.

This clonotype was recorded a few times. The J gene is TRBJ2-3, the V gene TRBV24-1; D is unclear. Trimming removed 7 bases at V and 6 bases at J, with 7 bases between. Germline V gives CDR1 KGHDR, CDR2 SFDVKD. The CDR3 extends over 11 amino acids. The CDR3: CATRLGDTQYF. Written as DNA, the CDR3 is TGTGCCACCAGGTTAGGGGATACGCAGTATTTT.

The rearrangement joins TRBV7-3 to TRBJ2-3; the D is unclear. CDR3 length equals 15 residues. With 1 base removed from V and 5 bases from J, the gap between germline ends came to 13 bases. Looked up from germline, CDR1 is SGHTA and CDR2 is FQGTGA. CDR3 sequence (DNA): TGTGCCAGCAGCTTAATGGGTTCGGGTGGAGATACGCAGTATTTT. Its translation is CASSLMGSGGDTQYF.

The V gene is TRBV15, the J gene TRBJ2-2; no clear D gene. CDR3 length equals 14 residues. V was clipped by 3 bases and J by 1 base, with 6 bases between them. The germline gives CDR1 LNHNV, CDR2 YYDKDF (reference sequence). The CDR3 spells CATSRTRNTGELFF. The DNA for the CDR3 is TGTGCCACCAGCAGGACACGGAACACCGGGGAGCTGTTTTTT.

This clonotype has only a few counts. The chain combines TRBV5-1 with TRBJ2-5, with D possibly called TRBD1 or TRBD2 (5 bases each). CDR3 length: 14 amino acids. Trimming left V 4 bases short and J 5 bases short, with 15 bases between. CDR1 and CDR2 from the germline V gene are SGHRS and YFSETQ. In DNA form, the CDR3 reads TGCGCCAGCAGCCTAGATCCCGGGGCGGAGACCCAGTACTTC. This codes for CASSLDPGAETQYF. Full variable domain (missing parts from reference TRBV5-1 and TRBJ2-5): KAGVTQTPRYLIKTRGQQVTLSCSPISGHRSVSWYQQTPGQGLQFLFEYFSETQRNKGNFPGRFSGRQFSNSRSEMNVSTLELGDSALYLCASSLDPGAETQYFGPGTRLLVL.

The rearrangement joins TRBV2 to TRBJ1-4, with 9 bases lining up with TRBD1. The V and J ends lost 11 bases and 6 bases, in that order; junction bases with no gene match: 13. Germline assignment: CDR1 SNHLY and CDR2 FYNNEI. The CDR3 has 15 amino acids. This chain's CDR3 is CAGGQGSILDEKLFF. CDR3 DNA: TGTGCCGGGGGACAGGGAAGTATTCTGGATGAAAAACTGTTTTTT. The entire variable domain, with the rest obtained from reference TRBV2 and TRBJ1-4, is as follows: EPEVTQTPSHQVTQMGQEVILRCVPISNHLYFYWYRQILGQKVEFLVSFYNNEISEKSEIFDDQFSVERPDGSNFTLKIRSTKLEDSAMYFCAGGQGSILDEKLFFGSGTQLSVL.

This clonotype was picked up a small number of times. The chain carries TRBV6-1 and TRBJ2-2, with D possibly matching TRBD1 (6 bases). The CDR3 has 13 amino acids. The V gene's germline CDR1 is MNHNS and CDR2 SASEGT. Trimming shortened V by 6 bases and J by 5 bases, and 10 bases separated the two germline ends. The CDR3 bases are TGTGCCAGCAGGCCCCAGGGGACCGGGGAGCTGTTTTTT. This translates into CASRPQGTGELFF.

The chain carries TRBV7-3 and TRBJ2-1, with 9 nucleotides matching TRBD2. The germline CDR1 and CDR2 sequences are SGHTA and FQGTGA. The CDR3 length is 16 residues. With V trimmed by 1 base and J by 2 bases, 3 bases remained unmatched. CDR3 region: CASSLSGGGAYNEQFF. As DNA, the CDR3 is TGTGCCAGCAGCTTAAGTGGCGGGGGGGCCTACAATGAGCAGTTCTTC.

This clonotype was found a few times. The chain is built from TRBV20-1 and TRBJ2-3; 8 bases match TRBD1. Germline V gives CDR1 DFQATT, CDR2 SNEGSKA (reference sequence). The V and J ends lost 0 bases and 2 bases, in that order; junction bases with no gene match: 4. This CDR3 comprises 15 residues. The CDR3: CSARDPRGPTDTQYF. CDR3 coding DNA: TGCAGTGCTAGAGACCCCAGGGGGCCCACAGATACGCAGTATTTT.

This clonotype was seen a few times. This chain links TRBV29-1 with TRBJ2-1; maybe TRBD1 (7 bases). This CDR3 is 12 amino acids long. The germline gives CDR1 SQVTM, CDR2 ANQGSEA. With 5 bases removed from V and 6 bases from J, the gap between germline ends came to 11 bases. CDR3 region: CSVFQGGNEQFF. As DNA, the CDR3 is TGCAGCGTTTTTCAGGGGGGCAATGAGCAGTTCTTC.

The chain combines TRBV5-1 with TRBJ2-3; TRBD2 agrees at 12 bases. The CDR3 consists of 16 residues. Germline lookup yields CDR1 SGHRS and CDR2 YFSETQ. V was pared by 4 bases and J by 6 bases, with 9 bases of the junction left unmatched. CDR3 nucleotide sequence: TGCGCCAGCAGCCGGGCTAGCGGGGGGGTCCCTGATACGCAGTATTTT. Encoded protein: CASSRASGGVPDTQYF. The full variable domain, rest sourced from reference TRBV5-1 and TRBJ2-3, is KAGVTQTPRYLIKTRGQQVTLSCSPISGHRSVSWYQQTPGQGLQFLFEYFSETQRNKGNFPGRFSGRQFSNSRSEMNVSTLELGDSALYLCASSRASGGVPDTQYFGPGTRLTVL.

This clonotype was counted a few times. The rearrangement joins TRBV20-1 to TRBJ2-6, with D possibly matching TRBD1 (6 bases). The germline V gene has CDR1 DFQATT and CDR2 SNEGSKA (reference sequence). V was trimmed by 0 bases and J by 1 base, leaving 10 bases between them. This CDR3 contains 16 residues. The CDR3 reads CSARDERGSGANVLTF. In DNA, the CDR3 is TGCAGTGCTAGAGATGAAAGGGGGTCTGGGGCCAACGTCCTGACTTTC.

This rearrangement joins TRBV5-1 to TRBJ2-1; weak D call: TRBD2 (5 bases). V dropped 0 bases and J dropped 9 bases, with 16 bases sitting between them. Per the germline V gene, CDR1 is SGHRS and CDR2 is YFSETQ. This CDR3 has 15 residues. In nucleotides, the CDR3 is TGCGCCAGCAGCTTGGGGAAGGAGGCGGTCAGTGAGCAGTTCTTC. This sequence encodes CASSLGKEAVSEQFF.

J is TRBJ1-2 and V is TRBV3-1; D not resolved. The germline CDR1 and CDR2 sequences are LGHDT and YNNKEL (reference sequence). There are 13 residues in the CDR3. V dropped 1 base and J dropped 7 bases, with 10 bases sitting between them. The DNA of the CDR3 is TGTGCCAGCAGCCAAGGATCTTATCTTGGCTACACCTTC. Its translation is CASSQGSYLGYTF.

This clonotype was observed a handful of times. The chain joins TRBV7-9 to TRBJ1-4; D is unresolved. V was clipped by 3 bases and J by 12 bases, with 11 bases between them. Germline-derived CDR1 and CDR2 are SEHNR and FQNEAQ (reference sequence). CDR3 length equals 12 residues. CDR3 protein: CASSFGPMELFF. DNA of the CDR3: TGTGCCAGCAGCTTCGGACCGATGGAACTGTTTTTT.

This clonotype has at least ten counts. J is TRBJ2-7 and V is TRBV7-9; either TRBD1 or TRBD2 may fit D (5 bases each). V lost 2 bases and J 0 bases, leaving 11 bases between the germline ends. Germline V gene lookup returns CDR1 SEHNR and CDR2 FQNEAQ (reference sequence). There are 15 residues in the CDR3. CDR3 region: CASSLKGESSYEQYF. The CDR3 DNA reads as TGTGCCAGCAGCTTAAAAGGGGAGAGCTCCTACGAGCAGTACTTC.

This clonotype occurred once. At one end the junction does not follow the germline gene, possibly because of a read error. This rearrangement joins TRBV6-6 to TRBJ2-7; no reliable D call. Germline V gene lookup returns CDR1 MNHNY and CDR2 SVGAGI (reference sequence). The CDR3 runs to 16 residues. The CDR3 loop reads CASSTPPAESSYGQYF. In DNA, the CDR3 is TGTGCCAGCAGTACGCCTCCGGCAGAAAGCTCCTACGGGCAGTACTTC.

This clonotype appeared a single time. This sequence joins TRBV4-2 and TRBJ2-7, with D possibly TRBD1 on 6 matching bases. The CDR3 contains 16 residues. Trimming cost V 0 bases and J 2 bases, with 14 bases left between them. Germline V gene lookup returns CDR1 LGHNA and CDR2 YNFKEQ. CDR3 coding DNA: TGTGCCAGCAGCCAAGAAGGGGGATTAGGCACCTACGAGCAGTACTTC. This translates into CASSQEGGLGTYEQYF.

This chain joins TRBV7-6 and TRBJ2-3, with D possibly being TRBD1 or TRBD2 (5 bases each). V was shortened by 5 bases and J by 2 bases, with 29 bases between the two germline ends. CDR1 SGHVS and CDR2 FNYEAQ come from the germline V gene. The CDR3 runs to 20 residues. In DNA form, the CDR3 reads TGTGCCAGCAGCAATACGCCCCACCGGGACGCCATATACCACACAGATACGCAGTATTTT. Its protein is CASSNTPHRDAIYHTDTQYF.

This clonotype was counted only a few times. J is TRBJ2-1 and V is TRBV15; D is unresolved. The CDR3 sequence is 15 residues long. Per the germline V gene, CDR1 is LNHNV and CDR2 is YYDKDF (reference sequence). Trimming stripped 0 bases from V and 4 bases from J, with 10 bases between. The CDR3 DNA sequence: TGTGCCACCAGCAGAGAGGTGGCAGTATACAATGAGCAGTTCTTC. Protein product: CATSREVAVYNEQFF.

In this sample, this clonotype turned up a few times. V is TRBV12-5 and J is TRBJ2-6, with 7 bases identical to TRBD1. Germline assignment: CDR1 LGHNT and CDR2 FRNRAP. CDR3 size: 16 residues. V dropped 5 bases and J dropped 5; count of bases not matched to a gene: 9. The CDR3 DNA reads TGTGCTAGTGGTCTGGGACAGCGAGCAAGGGCCAACGTCCTGACTTTC. Translating gives CASGLGQRARANVLTF.

The chain has TRBV20-1 and TRBJ1-5, with 7 bases aligning to TRBD1. Germline loops: CDR1 DFQATT, CDR2 SNEGSKA (reference sequence). The CDR3 consists of 16 residues. J was trimmed by 0 bases and V by 0 bases; bases with no gene match: 5. CDR3 nucleotides: TGCAGTGCTAGAGATTTCGGGACAGCTAGCAATCAGCCCCAGCATTTT. Amino acid sequence: CSARDFGTASNQPQHF.

This clonotype was detected only a few times. The chain is built from TRBV12-3 or TRBV12-4 and TRBJ2-7, with D perhaps TRBD1 or TRBD2 (5 bases each). V was pared by 5 bases and J by 2 bases, with 16 bases between. The length of the CDR3 is 15 residues. The CDR3 sequence: CASSPRDAPTYEQYF. The DNA for the CDR3 is TGTGCCAGCAGTCCACGGGACGCCCCGACCTACGAGCAGTACTTC.

This clonotype was detected only once. The CDR3 region has the DNA TGTGCCACCAGTGAAGACAAGTACAATGAGCAGTTCTTC. Its protein is CATSEDKYNEQFF. This chain joins TRBV24-1 and TRBJ2-1; D ambiguous. V was shortened by 4 bases and J by 4 bases, with 7 bases between the two germline ends. In germline, CDR1 is KGHDR, CDR2 SFDVKD. This CDR3 is built from 13 residues.